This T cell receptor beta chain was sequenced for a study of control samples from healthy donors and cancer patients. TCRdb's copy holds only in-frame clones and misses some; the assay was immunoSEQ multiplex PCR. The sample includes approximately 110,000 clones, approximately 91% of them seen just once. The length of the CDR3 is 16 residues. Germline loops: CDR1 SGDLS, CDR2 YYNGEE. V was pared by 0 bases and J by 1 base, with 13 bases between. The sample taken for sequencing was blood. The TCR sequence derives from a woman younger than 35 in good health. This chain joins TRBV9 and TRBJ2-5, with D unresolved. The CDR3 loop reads CASSVGPLRLQETQYF. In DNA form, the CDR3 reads TGTGCCAGCAGCGTAGGGCCACTAAGGCTCCAAGAGACCCAGTACTTC. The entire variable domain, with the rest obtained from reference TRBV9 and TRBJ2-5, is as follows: DSGVTQTPKHLITATGQRVTLRCSPRSGDLSVYWYQQSLDQGLQFLIQYYNGEERAKGNILERFSAQQFPDLHSELNLSSLELGDSALYFCASSVGPLRLQETQYFGPGTRLLVL.